This T cell receptor beta chain appears in the sequencing data of a study of human T cells and chemical hapten exposure. Study overall: TCR yields per sample varied, mainly owing to small pooled library volume differences.

Single cDNA molecules in the library carried unique molecular identifiers attached during preparation. Study processing details: Sample-level TCR yields exhibited a median of around 90,000, with a range of about 20,000 to 690,600. TCRdb recomputed calls from the RACE reads with MiXCR, one row per CDR3 protein. The V and J calls shown here were made by TCRdb, not taken from the authors' results. The sample includes over 85,000 distinct CDR3 sequences, about 8.6% of them seen just once. The V and J ends lost 5 bases and 1 base respectively, with 12 bases between them. Germline CDR1 reads SGHTA; CDR2 reads FQGNSA. CDR3 length: 14 amino acids. As for time point: healthy volunteer bleed at 2 weeks. Before extraction, the whole blood was not fractionated, and total RNA was taken from it.

The sequence came from a female donor in good health. Some clones in this sample may be carry-over from other donors' samples. The J gene is TRBJ2-7, the V gene TRBV7-2; D perhaps matches TRBD1 (5 bases). The sequenced sample consisted of whole blood. This chain's CDR3 is CASSPTQVSYEQYF. The CDR3 DNA reads as TGTGCCAGCAGCCCGACACAGGTTTCCTACGAGCAGTACTTC.